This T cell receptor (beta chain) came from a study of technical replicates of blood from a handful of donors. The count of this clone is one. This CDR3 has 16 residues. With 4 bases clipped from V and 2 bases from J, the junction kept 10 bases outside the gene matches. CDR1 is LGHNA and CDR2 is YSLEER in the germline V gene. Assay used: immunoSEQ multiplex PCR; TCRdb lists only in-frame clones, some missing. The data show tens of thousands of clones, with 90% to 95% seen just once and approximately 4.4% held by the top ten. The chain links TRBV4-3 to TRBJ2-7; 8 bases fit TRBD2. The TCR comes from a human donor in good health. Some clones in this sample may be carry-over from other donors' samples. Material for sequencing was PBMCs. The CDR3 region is CASSLVPPSGPYEQYF. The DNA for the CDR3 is TGCGCCAGCAGCCTCGTACCCCCTAGCGGGCCCTACGAGCAGTACTTC.